This record concerns one T cell receptor beta chain sequence. CDR3 length: 20 residues. The germline gives CDR1 SGHVS, CDR2 FQNEAQ. The V segment lost 2 bases and the J segment 1 base; nucleotides outside the gene matches: 18. This sample is part of a study of cytotoxic CD8 clonotypes in ibrutinib-treated CLL. Around 2 micrograms of genomic DNA came from cryopreserved PBMCs for TCR beta libraries. Some clones are missing from TCRdb's copy, which holds only in-frame ones; the method was immunoSEQ multiplex PCR. The repertoire consists of tens of thousands of clones, with roughly 45% occurring once and the leading ten covering 15% to 20%.

The chain couples TRBV7-8 to TRBJ2-7, with 9 nucleotides matching TRBD1. The sequence derives from a human donor with chronic lymphocytic leukemia. The starting material was PBMCs, obtained before ibrutinib treatment. In nucleotides, the CDR3 is TGTGCCAGCAGCTTACCGGCTAGGGGGACAGGGAGCGGATTATCCTACGAGCAGTACTTC. Its translation: CASSLPARGTGSGLSYEQYF.